This T cell receptor (beta chain) is drawn from a study of PD-1 blockade in classical Hodgkin lymphoma. Findings and caveats of the study: It was CD4+ TCR diversity, not CD8+, that rose significantly by C4D1. When set against healthy donors, newly diagnosed patients were reported to show lower baseline TCR diversity.

Time point defined: cycle 4 day 1 (C4D1), after less than 7 weeks of nivolumab. All patients experienced relapse after autologous stem cell transplantation, and brentuximab vedotin exposure was variable. CD8+ T cells were isolated from thawed PBMCs by magnetic negative selection. About this clone: The antigen remains undetermined.

Produced via immunoSEQ multiplex PCR; TCRdb's table is partial and in-frame only. Of around 2,700 clones listed, around 75% are singletons. The specimen was CD8+ T cells from blood, collected before the fourth cycle of nivolumab. The source is a human donor with classical Hodgkin lymphoma.

Here the CDR3 reads CASSYLSGSKPQHF. CDR3 bases: TGTGCCAGCAGTTACTTGTCGGGCAGTAAGCCCCAGCATTTT. This chain uses TRBV6-5 with TRBJ1-5; D is uncertain. V was shortened by 1 base and J by 8 bases, with 12 bases between the two germline ends. CDR3 length: 14 amino acids. Germline CDR1 and CDR2: MNHEY and SVGAGI.